This entry lists 2 T cell receptor beta chains sequenced from one sample in a study of T cells in Graves' hyperthyroidism and ophthalmopathy. Amplification targeted TCR beta CDR3 regions from RNA transcripts. First-round RT-PCR targeting the TCR CDR3 was performed with the HTBI primer set. MiXCR was run by TCRdb on the multiplex PCR reads, yielding one entry per CDR3 protein. The data show hundreds of thousands of distinct CDR3 sequences, with about 14% seen just once and over 3.5% held by the top ten. Specimen: blood. These receptors all stem from a woman between 40 and 55 years old with Graves' ophthalmopathy.

This clonotype was counted at least ten times. The chain employs TRBV12-3 or TRBV12-4 and TRBJ1-2; D ambiguous. The CDR3 has 14 residues. Between the trimmed V and J ends, which lost 5 bases and 3 bases, there was a span of 13 bases. This CDR3 reads CASSLSGDYYGYTF. The CDR3, as DNA: TGTGCCAGCAGTCTCTCCGGCGACTACTATGGCTACACCTTC.

The V call is TRBV4-2, the J call TRBJ1-1; D unresolved. Germline V gene lookup returns CDR1 LGHNA and CDR2 YNFKEQ. The V and J ends lost 0 bases and 5 bases respectively, with 10 bases between them. This CDR3 comprises 14 residues. The CDR3 region has the DNA TGTGCCAGCAGCCAAGATCCGGCGAGTACTGAAGCTTTCTTT. As protein: CASSQDPASTEAFF.